The entry below gives a single T cell receptor beta chain sequence along with its context. This clonotype was picked up one time. It has no known antigen specificity. Nothing much larger sits one base from this clone, and base qualities are not available. The library relied on 5' RACE. Sequencing instrument: Illumina HiSeq 2500. The second PCR ran for roughly 7 to 12 cycles and used a J-beta primer mix along with a sample-barcoded 5' primer. A template-switch 5' adaptor carrying 12 random nucleotides introduced a unique molecular identifier onto each TCR beta cDNA molecule. Each sample yielded at least 3 million CDR3-containing paired-end reads. All of the RNA was converted into first-strand cDNA using the Mint cDNA synthesis kit, with a TRBC-specific oligonucleotide serving as the primer. After uracil-DNA glycosylase treatment, a first 18-cycle PCR used universal primers M1SS and BC2_uni_R on all cDNA. The study's own analysis went as follows. Each sample was normalized by randomly selecting 1 million high-quality reads, each carrying a distinct molecular identifier. Instead of being binned into consensus sequences, reads with shared molecular identifiers were discarded. MiTCR, run with a Q25 quality threshold and the strictest error-elimination algorithm, handled CDR3 identification, clonotype clustering and error correction. A nonparametric unseen species model using Euler transformation provided a lower-bound estimate of total TCR beta diversity. TCRdb redid the processing of the public reads, applying fastp at Q25 and MiXCR, and retained in-frame beta chains. Rows are combined by CDR3 protein, so each entry shows the most common genes and DNA. The V and J calls and clone size are TCRdb's, not the authors'. The sample data list over a million distinct CDR3 sequences, and roughly 40% of these were observed just once. Jointly, the top ten make up 7% to 9% of the sample.

The approximately 39 donors, aged 6 to 90 years, were systemically healthy Caucasian individuals from Russia. Each donor gave around 9.8 milliliters of peripheral blood, collected into EDTA-treated Vacutainer tubes. Ficoll-Paque density-gradient centrifugation was used to isolate PBMCs, with at least 6.5 million per sample. Trizol reagent was used to extract total RNA from the PBMCs, yielding at least 5.5 micrograms per sample. For every donor, flow cytometry on a PBMC aliquot measured the percentage of naive CD45RAhigh/CD27high T cells. In the germline V gene (reference sequence), CDR1 corresponds to MNHNY and CDR2 to SVGAGI. Inclusive of the bounding cysteine and phenylalanine, the CDR3 is 13 residues long. Only CDR3 DNA remains: 39 bases, in frame from the first base. V loses 10 bases, J loses 0 bases, and the germline ends lie 12 bases apart. The data were obtained in a study of blood T cells in healthy people across ages (dated by TCRdb to about 2015). In the study overall: In model experiments, template switching captured about one uniquely barcoded TCR beta cDNA molecule for every two T cells. Age-related changes in TCR beta repertoire diversity were measured in the study by deep sequencing normalized with unique cDNA molecular identifiers. Four age groups were formed from the donors: young (average roughly 15 years), middle-aged (approximately 41), aged (under 70) and long-lived (around 82). Donors of different ages were randomly distributed across sequencing lanes to avoid experimental bias. The study analyzed two additional independent replicas of 1 million unique cDNA reads from the same blood draw for two donors, one aged 18 to 30 and one aged 80 or older. The full study reports these points: Observed TCR beta diversity per million T cells fell roughly linearly with age, and a significant reduction was already apparent by age about 36. Total diversity estimates from one million sequenced T cells were considered lower bounds and underestimates. The long-lived group showed more naive CD4+ T cells, fewer expanded clones and increased TCR diversity than the aged group, suggesting age selection. Because the CMV infection status of the donors was unknown, age-related changes in expanded clonotypes may potentially have been confounded. Because profiling used bulk unsorted PBMCs, naive and antigen-experienced compartments could not be compared conclusively. The percentage of naive T cells measured by flow cytometry correlated strongly with observed TCR beta diversity.

The chain links TRBV6-6 with TRBJ1-2, with no reliable assignment of the D segment. This receptor was obtained from a woman under 30 in good health. The sequenced sample consisted of blood. The sequenced DNA: TGTGCCACCCTGGACCGAACTAACTATGGCTACACCTTC. Translated, it gives CATLDRTNYGYTF.